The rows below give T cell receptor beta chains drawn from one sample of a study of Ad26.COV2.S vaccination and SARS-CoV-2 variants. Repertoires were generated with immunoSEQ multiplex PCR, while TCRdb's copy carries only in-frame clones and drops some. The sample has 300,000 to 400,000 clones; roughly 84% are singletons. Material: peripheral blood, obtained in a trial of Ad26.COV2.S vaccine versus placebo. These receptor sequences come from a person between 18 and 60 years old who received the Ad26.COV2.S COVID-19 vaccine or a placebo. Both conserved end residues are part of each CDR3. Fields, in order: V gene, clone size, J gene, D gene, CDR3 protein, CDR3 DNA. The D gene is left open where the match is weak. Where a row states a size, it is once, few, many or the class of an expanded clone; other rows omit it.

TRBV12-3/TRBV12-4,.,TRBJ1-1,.,CASSFVVGTEAFF,TGTGCCAGCAGTTTTGTCGTCGGCACTGAAGCTTTCTTT
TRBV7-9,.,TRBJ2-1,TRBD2,CASSRTSGNNEQFF,TGTGCCAGCAGCCGGACTAGCGGAAACAATGAGCAGTTCTTC
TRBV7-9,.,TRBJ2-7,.,CASRSPQAGGGEQYF,TGTGCCAGCAGATCTCCCCAGGCAGGGGGGGGCGAGCAGTACTTC
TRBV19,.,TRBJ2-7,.,CASSPAQTSRYEQYF,TGTGCCAGTAGTCCCGCCCAGACAAGTCGCTACGAGCAGTACTTC
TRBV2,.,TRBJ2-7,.,CASSPGPSFPEQYF,TGTGCCAGCAGTCCCGGGCCCTCTTTCCCCGAGCAGTACTTC
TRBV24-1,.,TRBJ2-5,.,CATSATSSGKETQYF,TGTGCCACCAGTGCCACCTCTTCGGGGAAAGAGACCCAGTACTTC
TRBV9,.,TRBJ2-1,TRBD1,CASSGKTGANEQFF,TGTGCCAGCAGCGGAAAGACAGGGGCCAATGAGCAGTTCTTC
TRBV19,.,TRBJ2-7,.,CASSIYHFYEQYF,TGTGCCAGTAGTATTTATCACTTCTACGAGCAGTACTTC
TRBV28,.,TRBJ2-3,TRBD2,CASNLSGGPQDTQYF,TGTGCCAGCAACCTTAGCGGGGGGCCTCAAGATACGCAGTATTTT
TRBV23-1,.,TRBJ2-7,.,CASSIFRGSTREQYF,TGCGCCAGCAGTATTTTCAGGGGCTCTACGAGGGAGCAGTACTTC
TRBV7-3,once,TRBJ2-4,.,CASSSGLQAELDF,TGTGCCAGCAGCTCGGGACTCCAGGCTGAATTGGACTTC
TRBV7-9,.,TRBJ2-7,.,CASSLGSGLYEQYF,TGTGCCAGCAGCTTAGGCAGTGGCCTTTACGAGCAGTACTTC
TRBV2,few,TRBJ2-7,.,CASSAGGHEQYF,TGTGCCAGCAGTGCGGGGGGCCACGAGCAGTACTTC
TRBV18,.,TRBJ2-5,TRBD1,CASSPLQGDGETQYF,TGTGCCAGCTCACCCCTACAGGGGGACGGTGAGACCCAGTACTTC
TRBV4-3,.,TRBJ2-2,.,CASSQGRDLLTGELFF,TGCGCCAGCAGCCAAGGACGGGACCTCCTCACCGGGGAGCTGTTTTTT
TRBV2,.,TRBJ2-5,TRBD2,CASSPGTSGVGQETQYF,TGTGCCAGCAGTCCCGGGACTAGCGGGGTGGGGCAAGAGACCCAGTACTTC
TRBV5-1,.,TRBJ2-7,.,CASSWVGGYEQYF,TGCGCCAGCAGCTGGGTAGGGGGCTACGAGCAGTACTTC
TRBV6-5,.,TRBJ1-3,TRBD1,CASTMTGVDTIYF,TGTGCCAGCACTATGACAGGGGTGGACACCATATATTTT
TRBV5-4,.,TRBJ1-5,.,CASSFGGEGQPQHF,TGTGCCAGCAGCTTCGGGGGAGAAGGGCAGCCCCAGCATTTT
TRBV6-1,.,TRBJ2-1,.,CASSEGVNYNPRNEQFF,TGTGCCAGCAGTGAAGGGGTGAACTACAACCCTCGGAATGAGCAGTTCTTC
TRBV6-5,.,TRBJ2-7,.,CASSYSEGSYEQYF,TGTGCCAGCAGTTACTCGGAGGGAAGCTACGAGCAGTACTTC
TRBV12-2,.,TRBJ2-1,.,CASRLEGLAGNNEQFF,TGTGCAAGTCGCTTAGAGGGACTAGCGGGAAACAATGAGCAGTTCTTC
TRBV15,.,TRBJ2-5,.,CATSRRGRGETQYF,TGTGCCACCAGCAGGAGGGGTCGAGGGGAGACCCAGTACTTC
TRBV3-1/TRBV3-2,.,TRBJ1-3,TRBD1,CASSSQGAVGNTIYF,TGTGCCAGCAGCAGCCAGGGGGCGGTTGGAAACACCATATATTTT
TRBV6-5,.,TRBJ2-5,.,CASSNRGHQETQYF,TGTGCCAGCAGCAACCGGGGCCACCAAGAGACCCAGTACTTC
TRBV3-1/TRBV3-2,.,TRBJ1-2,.,CASSQDPRVYGYTF,TGTGCCAGCAGCCAAGATCCTCGCGTTTATGGCTACACCTTC
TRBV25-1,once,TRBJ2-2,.,CASRGYTGELFF,TGTGCCAGCAGGGGGTACACCGGGGAGCTGTTTTTT
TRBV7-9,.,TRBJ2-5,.,CASTRSQETQYF,TGTGCCAGCACAAGAAGCCAAGAGACCCAGTACTTC
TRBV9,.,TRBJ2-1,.,CASSVEGSTYNEQFF,TGTGCCAGCAGCGTAGAGGGGAGTACCTACAATGAGCAGTTCTTC
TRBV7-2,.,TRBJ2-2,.,CASSPRSGGGELFF,TGTGCCAGCAGCCCCCGTAGCGGCGGCGGGGAGCTGTTTTTT
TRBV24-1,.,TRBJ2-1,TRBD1,CATSDRGQGFNEQFF,TGTGCCACCAGTGATCGGGGACAGGGGTTTAATGAGCAGTTCTTC
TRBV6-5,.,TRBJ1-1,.,CASSYLTGQKNTEAFF,TGTGCCAGCAGTTACCTCACCGGACAGAAGAACACTGAAGCTTTCTTT
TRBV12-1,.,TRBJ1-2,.,CASSPDSVYGYTF,TGTGCCAGCAGCCCGGACAGCGTCTATGGCTACACCTTC
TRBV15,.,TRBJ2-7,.,CATSRDPQLEEQYF,TGTGCCACCAGCAGAGATCCCCAACTAGAGGAGCAGTACTTC
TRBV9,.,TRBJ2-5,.,CASSLEGHTRETQYF,TGTGCCAGCAGCCTGGAGGGACACACGCGGGAGACCCAGTACTTC
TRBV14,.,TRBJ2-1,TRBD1,CASSQDLRTGGIYNEQFF,TGTGCCAGCAGCCAAGATCTGCGCACAGGGGGTATCTACAATGAGCAGTTCTTC
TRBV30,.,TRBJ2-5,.,CAWSVRGETQYF,TGTGCCTGGAGTGTACGGGGGGAGACCCAGTACTTC
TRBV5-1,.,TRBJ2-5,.,CATSRGGVGETQYF,TGCGCCACCTCTCGAGGGGGTGTCGGAGAGACCCAGTACTTC
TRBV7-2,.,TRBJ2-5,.,CASSLAGTPGETQYF,TGTGCCAGCAGCTTAGCAGGGACGCCCGGAGAGACCCAGTACTTC
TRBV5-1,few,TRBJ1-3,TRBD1,CASSDQGARGNTIYF,TGCGCCAGCAGCGATCAGGGGGCGCGGGGAAACACCATATATTTT
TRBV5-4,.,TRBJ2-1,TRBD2,CASSSSGGDNEQFF,TGTGCCAGCAGCTCTAGCGGGGGGGACAATGAGCAGTTCTTC
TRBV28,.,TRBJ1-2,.,CASSLLGVNYGYTF,TGTGCCAGCAGTTTATTGGGGGTTAACTATGGCTACACCTTC